This passage covers 28 T cell receptor beta chains from one sample sequenced in a study of T-cell reconstitution after alpha-beta-depleted transplantation in children. Molecular barcoding with unique molecular identifiers was used for the TCRbeta library. TCRdb called the PCR reads again in MiXCR, with one record for every CDR3 protein. The top ten hold around 2.3% of the sample, which has some 500,000 distinct CDR3 sequences, about 30% seen once. The sequences come from PBMCs from the stem cell graft donor, collected from the stem cell graft. These receptors were obtained from a human donor who donated a stem cell graft to a child with aplastic anemia.

The chain links TRBV6-1 to TRBJ2-7; 7 bases align to TRBD1. The CDR3 consists of 15 residues. Germline loops: CDR1 MNHNS, CDR2 SASEGT. J gave up 6 bases and V 7 bases, and 15 bases lay outside the gene matches. CDR3 sequence: CASTRTGLREGEQYV. CDR3 bases: TGTGCCAGCACCAGGACAGGACTGAGAGAGGGCGAGCAGTACGTC.

The rearrangement links TRBV7-9 to TRBJ2-5; D ambiguous. Trimming left V 4 bases short and J 5 bases short, with 8 bases between. CDR3 length equals 12 residues. The germline V gene encodes CDR1 SEHNR and CDR2 FQNEAQ (reference sequence). Here the CDR3 DNA reads TGTGCCAGCAGCTCCTCCTGGGAGACCCAGTACTTC. Amino acids: CASSSSWETQYF.

This clonotype has just a few counts. The chain recombines TRBV29-1 with TRBJ1-1, with TRBD1 matching 10 bases. Germline loops: CDR1 SQVTM, CDR2 ANQGSEA. The V and J ends lost 6 bases and 1 base, in that order; junction bases with no gene match: 2. This CDR3 is 13 amino acids long. In DNA form, the CDR3 reads TGCAGCGTGGGGGACAGGGGGAACACTGAAGCTTTCTTT. Translated: CSVGDRGNTEAFF.

The CDR3, as DNA: TGTGCCTGGAGTGATCTGGTAGAAGGTCATGGCTACACCTTC. Its translation is CAWSDLVEGHGYTF. This chain joins TRBV30 and TRBJ1-2; D call uncertain. This CDR3 spans 14 amino acids. The germline gives CDR1 GTSNPN, CDR2 SVGIG (reference sequence). V lost 1 base to trimming and J lost 6 bases, with 15 bases between them. The full variable domain, with the rest looked up from reference TRBV30 and TRBJ1-2, is SQTIHQWPATLVQPVGSPLSLECTVEGTSNPNLYWYRQAAGRGLQLLFYSVGIGQISSEVPQNLSASRPQDRQFILSSKKLLLSDSGFYLCAWSDLVEGHGYTFGSGTRLTVV.

CDR3 bases: TGCAGCGTTGTATTCCACAATGAGCAGTTCTTC. This gives the protein CSVVFHNEQFF. The V call is TRBV29-1, the J call TRBJ2-1; D ambiguous. Trimming shortened V by 4 bases and J by 5 bases, and 6 bases separated the two germline ends. This CDR3 is 11 amino acids long. CDR1 is SQVTM, CDR2 ANQGSEA, per germline.

In this sample, this clonotype turned up a few times. The rearrangement joins TRBV7-2 to TRBJ2-7; 9 bases map to TRBD2. Germline V gives CDR1 SGHTA, CDR2 FQGNSA. The CDR3 is 15 residues long. The V gene end was trimmed by 1 base and the J gene end by 7 bases; junction bases not matched to a gene: 8. CDR3 sequence reads: CASSLELAGHPEQYF. The CDR3 DNA is TGTGCCAGCAGCTTAGAACTAGCGGGTCACCCGGAGCAGTACTTC.

This chain connects TRBV6-1 to TRBJ1-5, with 7 bases matching TRBD1. CDR1 is MNHNS, CDR2 SASEGT, per germline. V lost 5 bases, J lost 6 bases, and 13 bases stayed unmatched. There are 16 residues in the CDR3. Written as DNA, the CDR3 is TGTGCCAGCAGTCCTGAGGGGACAGAAGTCTCTCAGCCCCAGCATTTT. Encoded protein: CASSPEGTEVSQPQHF.

This clonotype occurred a few times. V gene TRBV5-8 combines with J gene TRBJ2-7; D is uncertain. Trimming took 0 bases from V and 2 from J, leaving 6 bases between them. The CDR3 runs to 13 residues. CDR1 and CDR2 (germline): SGHTS, YDEGEE. CDR3 in amino acids: CASSLVGTYEQYF. For the CDR3, the DNA is TGTGCCAGCAGCTTGGTCGGTACCTACGAGCAGTACTTC.

This clonotype was seen more than once but under ten times. This chain connects TRBV20-1 to TRBJ2-1, with 9 positions matching TRBD2. This CDR3 region has 15 residues. Trimming took 3 bases from V and 2 from J; bases not matched to a gene: 5. Germline CDR1 reads DFQATT; CDR2 reads SNEGSKA (reference sequence). This CDR3 reads CSARILAGTYNEQFF. CDR3 DNA sequence: TGCAGTGCTAGGATACTAGCGGGTACCTACAATGAGCAGTTCTTC.

The chain recombines TRBV7-8 with TRBJ2-7, with 9 bases fitting TRBD2. Trimming took 6 bases from V and 4 from J; bases not matched to a gene: 10. Germline loops: CDR1 SGHVS, CDR2 FQNEAQ. The CDR3 totals 15 residues. CDR3 nucleotide sequence: TGTGCCAGCAGTCCCGCGGGAGGGATGAGATACGAGCAGTACGTC. Translated, it gives CASSPAGGMRYEQYV.

The chain carries TRBV11-3 and TRBJ2-1; possible D gene TRBD1, 6 bases. This CDR3 region has 13 residues. Germline V gives CDR1 SGHNT, CDR2 YENEEA. V was cut by 5 bases and J by 7 bases, with 12 bases left in between. The DNA for the CDR3 is TGTGCCAGCAGCCCAGGGGTCCGGAATGAGCAGTTCTTC. It encodes CASSPGVRNEQFF.

This clonotype was counted only a few times. The rearrangement uses TRBV7-2 and TRBJ1-4; D remains unclear. Between the trimmed V and J ends, which lost 5 bases and 7 bases, there was a span of 14 bases. The CDR3 has 14 residues. CDR1 is SGHTA, CDR2 FQGNSA, per germline. The DNA of the CDR3 is TGTGCCAGCAGCGTTAGGGCGGATAGTGAAAAACTGTTTTTT. Amino acid sequence: CASSVRADSEKLFF.

The sample holds many counts of this clonotype. The V and J genes are TRBV27 and TRBJ1-5; maybe TRBD1 (5 bases). The CDR3 has 14 amino acids. V lost 2 bases, J lost 7 bases, and 12 bases lay in between. Germline loops: CDR1 MNHEY, CDR2 SMNVEV (reference sequence). In DNA form, the CDR3 reads TGTGCCAGCAGTTTAGCGGGGACTGGCCAGCCCCAGCATTTT. The encoded protein is CASSLAGTGQPQHF.

The chain combines TRBV18 with TRBJ2-5, with 14 nucleotides matching TRBD2. The length of the CDR3 is 20 residues. Trimming cost V 3 bases and J 4 bases; bases outside gene matches: 16. From germline, CDR1 is KGHSH and CDR2 LQKENI. CDR3 residues: CASSPTAGLAGAARGETQYF. The DNA of the CDR3 is TGTGCCAGCTCACCGACCGCGGGACTAGCGGGAGCAGCTCGGGGAGAGACCCAGTACTTC.

This chain links TRBV6-1 with TRBJ2-3, with TRBD1 identical over 8 bases. Germline V lookup: CDR1 MNHNS, CDR2 SASEGT. The CDR3 is made up of 18 amino acids. V shed 8 bases, J shed 2 bases, and the junction held 18 bases outside the gene matches. For the CDR3, the DNA is TGTGCCAGCTCACGGACAGGGCCCGATCCAACCTACACAGATACGCAGTATTTT. It is translated as CASSRTGPDPTYTDTQYF.

The chain is built from TRBV7-9 and TRBJ2-7, with 7 bases matching TRBD1. V shed 4 bases and J 4 bases; nucleotides not matched to a gene: 1. The CDR3 length is 12 residues. Germline V gene data show CDR1 as SEHNR and CDR2 as FQNEAQ (reference sequence). CDR3 coding DNA: TGTGCCAGCAGCTCACAGGGGTACGAGCAGTACGTC. Amino acid sequence: CASSSQGYEQYV.

A few counts support this clonotype. The chain is built from TRBV27 and TRBJ1-1, with a possible D match to TRBD1 (6 bases). Deletions cut 8 bases from V and 5 bases from J, with 21 bases between. Germline loops: CDR1 MNHEY, CDR2 SMNVEV (reference sequence). The CDR3 loop spans 15 amino acids. In DNA form, the CDR3 reads TGTGCCAGCGGACGTGACAGGCCTCGTGGGACTGAAGCTTTCTTT. Translated: CASGRDRPRGTEAFF.

This sequence joins TRBV5-1 and TRBJ2-7; 9 nucleotides match TRBD1. CDR1 SGHRS and CDR2 YFSETQ come from the germline V gene. Trimming cost V 0 bases and J 7 bases; bases outside gene matches: 5. This CDR3 is built from 14 residues. The CDR3 DNA sequence: TGCGCCAGCAGCTTGGGGACAGGGGTTCGGGAGCAGTACTTC. This codes for CASSLGTGVREQYF.

This chain links TRBV6-1 with TRBJ1-2; 7 nucleotides match TRBD1. This CDR3 contains 13 residues. With 5 bases clipped from V and 8 bases from J, the junction kept 8 bases outside the gene matches. Germline values: CDR1 MNHNS, CDR2 SASEGT. CDR3 in amino acids: CASSRQGGRGYTF. For the CDR3, the DNA is TGTGCCAGCAGTAGACAGGGAGGTAGAGGCTACACCTTC.

This sequence joins TRBV11-3 and TRBJ2-1; D remains ambiguous. This CDR3 comprises 15 residues. Germline V gene data show CDR1 as SGHNT and CDR2 as YENEEA. V was clipped by 4 bases and J by 0 bases, with 10 bases between them. CDR3 nucleotide sequence: TGTGCCAGCAGCTGGGATATGAGCTCCTACAATGAGCAGTTCTTC. Translating gives CASSWDMSSYNEQFF.

This clonotype was observed a handful of times. The chain combines TRBV6-5 with TRBJ1-5; perhaps TRBD1 as D (5 bases). Trimming took 6 bases from V and 4 from J, leaving 13 bases between them. Germline CDR1 reads MNHEY; CDR2 reads SVGAGI. The CDR3 is 14 residues long. This chain's CDR3 is CASSLRVGNQPQHF. The DNA for the CDR3 is TGTGCCAGCAGCCTCAGGGTGGGGAATCAGCCCCAGCATTTT.

This chain connects TRBV12-3 or TRBV12-4 to TRBJ2-3, with D hard to call. V lost 6 bases to trimming and J lost 9 bases, with 16 bases between them. This CDR3 comprises 13 residues. CDR3 nucleotide sequence: TGTGCCAGCAGCCCTTATCACGGAGTCACGCAGTATTTT. Its protein is CASSPYHGVTQYF.

This chain uses TRBV5-1 with TRBJ2-7, with 11 positions matching TRBD1. V shed 3 bases and J 4 bases; nucleotides not matched to a gene: 6. Germline V CDR1 and CDR2: SGHRS, YFSETQ. There are 15 residues in the CDR3. The CDR3 DNA follows: TGCGCCAGCAGCTCACTCGGACAGGGGGCATACGAGCAGTACTTC. Its translation is CASSSLGQGAYEQYF.

This clonotype was found a few times. CDR3 sequence: CASSPRGLAPSYNEQFF. The DNA for the CDR3 is TGTGCCAGCAGTCCCCGCGGACTAGCGCCCTCCTACAATGAGCAGTTCTTC. The J gene is TRBJ2-1, the V gene TRBV27, with 9 bases that match TRBD2. Germline V gene sequence: CDR1 MNHEY, CDR2 SMNVEV (reference sequence). The trim removed 5 bases at V and 0 bases at J, leaving 8 bases unmatched. The CDR3 runs to 17 residues.

The genes are TRBV7-2 and TRBJ2-3; 8 bases line up with TRBD2. This CDR3 comprises 15 residues. With V trimmed by 1 base and J by 5 bases, 5 bases remained unmatched. CDR1 is SGHTA, CDR2 FQGNSA, per germline. DNA of the CDR3: TGTGCCAGCAGCTTAGGGTCGGGAGGGAGAGATACGCAGTATTTT. Translated: CASSLGSGGRDTQYF.

This clonotype has just a few counts. This chain uses TRBV6-1 with TRBJ1-5; weak D call: TRBD1 (5 bases). With 8 bases removed from V and 4 bases from J, the gap between germline ends came to 12 bases. This CDR3 comprises 13 residues. CDR1 and CDR2 from the germline V gene are MNHNS and SASEGT. The CDR3 loop is CASRSGWNQPQHF. The DNA of the CDR3 is TGTGCCAGCCGGTCAGGGTGGAATCAGCCCCAGCATTTT.

This clonotype came up a few times. The rearrangement uses TRBV27 and TRBJ2-3; perhaps TRBD2 as D (5 bases). Trimming pared 1 base from V and 11 bases from J, leaving 16 bases between. The CDR3 runs to 14 residues. From germline, CDR1 is MNHEY and CDR2 SMNVEV (reference sequence). CDR3 sequence: CASSLLATPGWQYF. The DNA of the CDR3 is TGTGCCAGCAGTTTATTAGCTACCCCGGGGTGGCAGTATTTT.

This clonotype was found many times. V gene TRBV7-6 combines with J gene TRBJ2-1, with a weak D call TRBD2 (5 bases). In germline, CDR1 is SGHVS, CDR2 FNYEAQ. V dropped 4 bases and J dropped 0 bases, with 7 bases sitting between them. The CDR3 is made up of 14 amino acids. CDR3 DNA: TGTGCCAGCAGCTACGGAGGCTCCTACAATGAGCAGTTCTTC. Translating it yields CASSYGGSYNEQFF.